The 31 T cell receptor beta chains reported below all come from one sample, sequenced in a study of identical twins. TCRdb ran MiXCR on the 5' RACE reads and lists one entry per CDR3 protein. Among 1.5 million to 2 million distinct CDR3 sequences, less than 35% were seen once, and the ten largest hold more than 0.25%. Sequenced sample: cord blood. The receptors were gathered from a newborn girl in good health.

The J gene is TRBJ1-2, the V gene TRBV30, with a possible D match to TRBD1 (5 bases). V shed 2 bases and J shed 4 bases, with 8 bases lying between them. The CDR3 extends over 12 amino acids. Germline lookup yields CDR1 GTSNPN and CDR2 SVGIG (reference sequence). The CDR3 bases are TGTGCCTGGAGTTACACAGGCTATGGCTACACCTTC. Its protein product is CAWSYTGYGYTF.

This clonotype was counted only a few times. In nucleotides, the CDR3 is TGCAGCGTTGTCGGACAGGGGCGGACCTACGAGCAGTACTTC. Translating gives CSVVGQGRTYEQYF. V and J are TRBV29-1 and TRBJ2-4, with 9 bases lining up with TRBD1. The J call may be wrong; the DNA end is better matched by TRBJ2-7. The CDR3 has 14 residues. CDR1 is SQVTM, CDR2 ANQGSEA, per germline.

The table lists this clonotype with a few counts. The chain combines TRBV20-1 with TRBJ2-4, with 11 positions matching TRBD2. The CDR3 has 14 amino acids. V dropped 5 bases and J dropped 8; count of bases not matched to a gene: 8. CDR1 and CDR2 from the germline V gene are DFQATT and SNEGSKA (reference sequence). DNA of the CDR3: TGCAGTGCTGTAGCGGGAGGGCCTGGGGACATTCAGTACTTC. It translates to CSAVAGGPGDIQYF.

Regarding this clonotype: This could be a read error, since a much larger clone is one nucleotide away. The chain uses TRBV4-1 and TRBJ2-1; TRBD1 matches at 7 bases. Germline CDR1 MGHRA, CDR2 YSYEKL. This CDR3 comprises 15 residues. CDR3 protein: CASGQDNTGDNEQFF. CDR3 in DNA: TGCGCCAGCGGCCAAGATAATACAGGGGACAATGAGCAGTTCTTC.

With regard to this clonotype: It may be a read error: a sequence one base away is much more abundant. The V and J genes are TRBV3-1 and TRBJ2-7; 7 positions match TRBD2. This CDR3 has 13 amino acids. Germline CDR1 is LGHDT and CDR2 is YNNKEL (reference sequence). CDR3 residues: CPSSQGTNYEQYF. CDR3 sequence (DNA): TGTCCCAGCAGCCAAGGGACTAACTACGAGCAGTACTTC.

This chain uses TRBV20-1 with TRBJ1-5, with TRBD1 identical over 7 bases. From germline, CDR1 is DFQATT and CDR2 SNEGSKA (reference sequence). CDR3 length: 15 amino acids. Unmatched junction bases numbered 4, after V lost 2 bases and J lost 0 bases. In DNA, the CDR3 is TGCAGTGCTAGAAAATACAGGGGTAGCAATCAGCCCCAGCATTTT. This translates into CSARKYRGSNQPQHF.

This chain links TRBV13 with TRBJ2-1, with D unclear. V was trimmed by 0 bases and J by 0 bases, leaving 9 bases between them. Germline-derived CDR1 and CDR2 are PRHDT and FYEKMQ (reference sequence). The CDR3 is 16 residues long. The DNA for the CDR3 is TGTGCCAGCAGCTTAGGATCCGGTGCCTCCTACAATGAGCAGTTCTTC. Translation gives CASSLGSGASYNEQFF.

This clonotype has just one count. This rearrangement joins TRBV28 to TRBJ2-5; D unresolved. The CDR3 loop spans 12 amino acids. Trimming stripped 6 bases from V and 11 bases from J, with 16 bases between. The germline CDR1 and CDR2 sequences are MDHEN and SYDVKM. The CDR3, as DNA: TGTGCCAGCAGCCGACGAGTGGATGAGCAGTACTTC. It codes for CASSRRVDEQYF.

Written as DNA, the CDR3 is TGTGCCAGCAGTTTATTTACCGGCGGGGAAGACAATGAGCAGTTCTTC. It translates to CASSLFTGGEDNEQFF. The chain links TRBV27 to TRBJ2-1; the D gene is possibly TRBD2 (6 bases). The V gene's germline CDR1 is MNHEY and CDR2 SMNVEV (reference sequence). CDR3 size: 16 residues. Trimming pared 1 base from V and 5 bases from J, leaving 15 bases between.

This clonotype was observed a few times. J is TRBJ2-3 and V is TRBV20-1, with D tentatively TRBD2 (5 bases). This CDR3 region has 15 residues. Germline CDR1 is DFQATT and CDR2 is SNEGSKA (reference sequence). V was clipped by 1 base and J by 2 bases, with 13 bases between them. The chain's CDR3 is CSARGGSVLTDTQYF. In DNA form, the CDR3 reads TGCAGTGCTAGAGGAGGTAGCGTACTCACAGATACGCAGTATTTT.

The rearrangement joins TRBV29-1 to TRBJ2-7, with D perhaps assigned TRBD1 or TRBD2 (6 bases each). From germline, CDR1 is SQVTM and CDR2 ANQGSEA. Deletions cut 4 bases from V and 4 bases from J, with 23 bases between. The CDR3 consists of 16 residues. DNA for the CDR3: TGCAGCGTTGCCCTCCCTACAGGGACTTCTAGGTACGAGCAGTACTTC. Translated, it gives CSVALPTGTSRYEQYF.

To note about this clonotype: A read error may explain this, as a much larger clone is one base away. In DNA, the CDR3 is TGTGCCATCAGTGAGTCCGGAGGGTCCCACGAGCGGTACTTC. As protein: CAISESGGSHERYF. This sequence joins TRBV10-3 and TRBJ2-5, with a possible D match to TRBD2 (6 bases). Trimming took off 0 bases at V and 13 bases at J, with 18 bases between the two ends. The germline gives CDR1 ENHRY, CDR2 SYGVKD. The CDR3 is 14 residues long.

This clonotype was counted a few times. The rearrangement joins TRBV29-1 to TRBJ2-1; D unclear. The CDR3 has 11 residues. CDR1 is SQVTM and CDR2 is ANQGSEA in the germline V gene. V lost 4 bases, J lost 6 bases, and 7 bases lay in between. CDR3 sequence (DNA): TGCAGCGTTGGCGGCATCAATGAGCAGTTCTTC. The encoded protein is CSVGGINEQFF.

The chain recombines TRBV6-5 with TRBJ2-1, with 10 bases lining up with TRBD1. The V segment lost 0 bases and the J segment 3 bases; nucleotides outside the gene matches: 5. The CDR3 runs to 17 residues. Germline CDR1 reads MNHEY; CDR2 reads SVGAGI. The CDR3 region has the DNA TGTGCCAGCAGTTACTCATCTGGGACAGGGGTCTACAATGAGCAGTTCTTC. Encoded protein: CASSYSSGTGVYNEQFF.

This clonotype was found a few times. CDR3 amino acids: CASSARGQVLEAFF. The CDR3 DNA reads TGTGCCAGCAGCGCGAGGGGACAGGTACTTGAAGCTTTCTTT. The chain has TRBV25-1 and TRBJ1-1; TRBD1 aligns across 8 bases. J lost 7 bases, V lost 6 bases, and 10 bases had no gene match. The CDR3 sequence is 14 residues long. Germline assignment: CDR1 MGHDK and CDR2 SYGVNS.

This chain connects TRBV20-1 to TRBJ2-7, with D tentatively TRBD2 (5 bases). Between the trimmed V and J ends, which lost 2 bases and 2 bases, there was a span of 10 bases. Per germline, CDR1 DFQATT and CDR2 SNEGSKA (reference sequence). The CDR3 is 13 amino acids. CDR3 sequence: CSARPGKAYEQYF. The DNA for the CDR3 is TGCAGTGCTAGACCCGGGAAAGCCTACGAGCAGTACTTC.

This clonotype was detected only a few times. The V call is TRBV18, the J call TRBJ1-6; no clear D gene. Germline V gene lookup returns CDR1 KGHSH and CDR2 LQKENI. The V gene lost 2 bases and the J gene lost 0 bases, with 5 bases spanning the gap. The CDR3 sequence is 15 residues long. The CDR3 region is CASSPKRSYNSPLHF. The CDR3 nucleotides are TGTGCCAGCTCACCAAAGCGCTCCTATAATTCACCCCTCCACTTT.

This rearrangement joins TRBV5-1 to TRBJ2-1; 7 bases match TRBD2. V shed 0 bases, J shed 2 bases, and the junction held 5 bases outside the gene matches. From germline, CDR1 is SGHRS and CDR2 YFSETQ. The CDR3 length is 16 residues. The CDR3 nucleotides are TGCGCCAGCAGCTTGGTTACTAGCGTGGCCTACAATGAGCAGTTCTTC. Protein product: CASSLVTSVAYNEQFF. Looking up the rest from reference TRBV5-1 and TRBJ2-1 gives the full variable domain: KAGVTQTPRYLIKTRGQQVTLSCSPISGHRSVSWYQQTPGQGLQFLFEYFSETQRNKGNFPGRFSGRQFSNSRSEMNVSTLELGDSALYLCASSLVTSVAYNEQFFGPGTRLTVL.

The chain carries TRBV6-1 and TRBJ2-1; TRBD1 is a possible D gene (6 bases). Germline CDR1 and CDR2: MNHNS and SASEGT. Between the trimmed V and J ends, which lost 2 bases and 9 bases, there was a span of 11 bases. There are 13 residues in the CDR3. In nucleotides, the CDR3 is TGTGCCAGCAGTGAAAGGGGGACGGGTGAGCAGTTCTTC. Its translation is CASSERGTGEQFF.

This clonotype showed up just a few times. The chain links TRBV20-1 to TRBJ2-1; 9 bases match TRBD2. CDR3 size: 14 residues. Trimming cost V 3 bases and J 6 bases; bases outside gene matches: 6. Looked up from germline, CDR1 is DFQATT and CDR2 is SNEGSKA (reference sequence). The DNA for the CDR3 is TGCAGTGCTAGGGGCGGGGGGGCCCCCAATGAGCAGTTCTTC. This gives the protein CSARGGGAPNEQFF.

Only a few counts were recorded for this clonotype. This chain connects TRBV10-3 to TRBJ2-2; 9 nucleotides match TRBD2. The CDR3 runs to 16 residues. With V trimmed by 6 bases and J by 4 bases, 9 bases remained unmatched. Germline CDR1 reads ENHRY; CDR2 reads SYGVKD. CDR3 amino acids: CAISGGGAIGTGELFF. In DNA form, the CDR3 reads TGTGCCATCAGCGGCGGGGGGGCCATCGGCACCGGGGAGCTGTTTTTT.

This clonotype was found a few times. The chain links TRBV6-1 to TRBJ1-5, with D perhaps matching TRBD1 (5 bases). Between the trimmed V and J ends, which lost 5 bases and 7 bases, there was a span of 15 bases. The germline V gene has CDR1 MNHNS and CDR2 SASEGT. The CDR3 totals 14 residues. Here the CDR3 reads CASSSQGSGQPQHF. CDR3 in DNA: TGTGCCAGCAGTTCGCAGGGATCTGGCCAGCCCCAGCATTTT.

The chain has TRBV19 and TRBJ2-1, with 14 bases lining up with TRBD2. The CDR3 sequence is 16 residues long. Trimming cost V 6 bases and J 9 bases; bases outside gene matches: 10. Germline lookup yields CDR1 LNHDA and CDR2 SQIVND (reference sequence). CDR3 region: CASSPLRTSGGPEQFF. The CDR3 DNA reads as TGTGCCAGTAGCCCCCTACGGACTAGCGGGGGGCCTGAGCAGTTCTTC. The whole variable domain, remainder taken from reference TRBV19 and TRBJ2-1, is DGGITQSPKYLFRKEGQNVTLSCEQNLNHDAMYWYRQDPGQGLRLIYYSQIVNDFQKGDIAEGYSVSREKKESFPLTVTSAQKNPTAFYLCASSPLRTSGGPEQFFGPGTRLTVL.

As concerns this clonotype: A much larger clone differs from this one at a single base, so this may be a read error. The rearrangement links TRBV20-1 to TRBJ1-5, with 7 bases aligning to TRBD1. This CDR3 region has 13 residues. Germline-derived CDR1 and CDR2 are DFQATT and SNEGSKA (reference sequence). The CDR3 is CGASGQGNQPQHF. CDR3 sequence (DNA): TGCGGTGCTAGCGGACAGGGCAATCAGCCCCAGCATTTT.

The V and J genes are TRBV20-1 and TRBJ2-2; 9 bases match TRBD2. The CDR3 loop spans 16 amino acids. Trimming cost V 0 bases and J 4 bases; bases outside gene matches: 6. CDR1 is DFQATT, CDR2 SNEGSKA, per germline (reference sequence). CDR3 coding DNA: TGCAGTGCTAGAGATGCCGGGCGGGGGGGCACCGGGGAGCTGTTTTTT. Amino acid sequence: CSARDAGRGGTGELFF.

The rearrangement uses TRBV20-1 and TRBJ2-2; D remains unclear. The CDR3 is 14 residues long. V was shortened by 3 bases and J by 2 bases, with 10 bases between the two germline ends. Germline V lookup: CDR1 DFQATT, CDR2 SNEGSKA (reference sequence). Written as DNA, the CDR3 is TGCAGTGCTAGCTTCGCGGCTAACACCGGGGAGCTGTTTTTT. Translation: CSASFAANTGELFF.

This clonotype was detected a few times. This chain joins TRBV4-1 and TRBJ2-4, with 7 positions matching TRBD1. The better agreement between TRBJ2-7 and the DNA end casts doubt on the J call. The CDR3 consists of 12 residues. CDR1 and CDR2 (germline): MGHRA, YSYEKL. As DNA, the CDR3 is TGCGCCAGCACCAACAGGGGCTACGAGCAGTACTTC. Its protein is CASTNRGYEQYF.

This clonotype turned up a few times. The chain links TRBV4-1 to TRBJ1-5, with 8 bases lining up with TRBD1. Germline values: CDR1 MGHRA, CDR2 YSYEKL. V trimming: 4 bases; J trimming: 5 bases; junction bases outside the gene matches: 7. CDR3 length: 15 amino acids. This chain's CDR3 is CASSRVLTGDQPQHF. CDR3 coding DNA: TGCGCCAGCAGCCGCGTACTGACAGGGGATCAGCCCCAGCATTTT.

V is TRBV2 and J is TRBJ1-5, with TRBD1 identical over 8 bases. The J segment lost 6 bases and the V segment lost 6 bases, leaving 4 bases of the junction unmatched. Germline values: CDR1 SNHLY, CDR2 FYNNEI. The CDR3 extends over 13 amino acids. Written as DNA, the CDR3 is TGTGCCAGCAGCGGACAGGGAAGTCAGCCCCAGCATTTT. This gives the protein CASSGQGSQPQHF.

In this sample, this clonotype turned up many times. This chain connects TRBV29-1 to TRBJ1-2; no clear D gene. The CDR3 is made up of 10 amino acids. Germline CDR1 SQVTM, CDR2 ANQGSEA. V lost 5 bases and J lost 6, with 7 bases in between. Here the CDR3 reads CSVLIDGYTF. The DNA for the CDR3 is TGCAGCGTTTTGATAGATGGCTACACCTTC. Filled out from reference TRBV29-1 and TRBJ1-2, the complete variable domain reads SAVISQKPSRDICQRGTSLTIQCQVDSQVTMMFWYRQQPGQSLTLIATANQGSEATYESGFVIDKFPISRPNLTFSTLTVSNMSPEDSSIYLCSVLIDGYTFGSGTRLTVV.

The chain employs TRBV5-1 and TRBJ2-7; D may be TRBD1 (6 bases). V was clipped by 4 bases and J by 2 bases, with 22 bases between them. Looked up from germline, CDR1 is SGHRS and CDR2 is YFSETQ. CDR3 length: 17 amino acids. For the CDR3, the DNA is TGCGCCAGCAGCCGAACCGCAGAGGACAGCCTAACCTACGAGCAGTACTTC. This codes for CASSRTAEDSLTYEQYF. Supplemented by reference TRBV5-1 and TRBJ2-7, the full variable domain reads KAGVTQTPRYLIKTRGQQVTLSCSPISGHRSVSWYQQTPGQGLQFLFEYFSETQRNKGNFPGRFSGRQFSNSRSEMNVSTLELGDSALYLCASSRTAEDSLTYEQYFGPGTRLTVT.